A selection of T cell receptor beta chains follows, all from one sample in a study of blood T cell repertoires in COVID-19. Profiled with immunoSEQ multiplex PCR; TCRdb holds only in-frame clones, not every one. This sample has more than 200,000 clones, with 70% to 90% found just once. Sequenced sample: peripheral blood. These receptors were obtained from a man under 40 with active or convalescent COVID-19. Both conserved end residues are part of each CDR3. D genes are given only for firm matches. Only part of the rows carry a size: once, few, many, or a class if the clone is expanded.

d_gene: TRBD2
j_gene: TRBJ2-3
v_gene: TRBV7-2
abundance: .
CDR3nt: TGTGCCAGCAGCTTAGACGTGGGCGGGGGGCTAGGAGATACGCAGTATTTT
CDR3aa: CASSLDVGGGLGDTQYF

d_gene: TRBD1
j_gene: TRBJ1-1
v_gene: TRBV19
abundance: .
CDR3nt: TGTGCCAGTAGCCGGGACAGCTCGAACACTGAAGCTTTCTTT
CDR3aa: CASSRDSSNTEAFF

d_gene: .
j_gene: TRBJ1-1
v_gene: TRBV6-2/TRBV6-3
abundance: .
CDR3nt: TGTGCCAGCAGTTTACAGTTCATGAACACTGAAGCTTTCTTT
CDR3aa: CASSLQFMNTEAFF

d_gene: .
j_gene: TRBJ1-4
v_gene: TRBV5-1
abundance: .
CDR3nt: TGCGCCAGCAGCTTGGTAGGAGCTAATGAAAAACTGTTTTTT
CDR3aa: CASSLVGANEKLFF

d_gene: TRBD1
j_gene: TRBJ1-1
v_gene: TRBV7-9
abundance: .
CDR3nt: TGTGCCAGCAGCTCTCTAAGTAGCGGGACAGTGAACACTGAAGCTTTCTTT
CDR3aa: CASSSLSSGTVNTEAFF

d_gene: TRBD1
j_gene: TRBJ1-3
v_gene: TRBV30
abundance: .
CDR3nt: TGTGCCTGGAGTGGCAGGGGGCTCGGAAACACCATATATTTT
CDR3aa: CAWSGRGLGNTIYF

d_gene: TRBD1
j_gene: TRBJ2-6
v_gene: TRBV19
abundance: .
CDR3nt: TGTGCCAGTAGTCCGGGACAGGGTAGCGCTGGGGCCAACGTCCTGACTTTC
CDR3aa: CASSPGQGSAGANVLTF

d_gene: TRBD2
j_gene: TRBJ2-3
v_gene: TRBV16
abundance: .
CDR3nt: TGTGCCAGCAGCCAACCCGGACTAGTGATAGATACGCAGTATTTT
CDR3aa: CASSQPGLVIDTQYF

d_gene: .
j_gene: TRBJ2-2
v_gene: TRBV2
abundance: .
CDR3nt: TGTGCCAGCAGGCCCGGGATCTCCGGCGGGGAGCTGTTTTTT
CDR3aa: CASRPGISGGELFF

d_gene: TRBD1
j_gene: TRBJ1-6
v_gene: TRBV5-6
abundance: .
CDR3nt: TGTGCCAGCAGCTCCGGGACAGGCTATTCACCCCTCCACTTT
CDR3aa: CASSSGTGYSPLHF

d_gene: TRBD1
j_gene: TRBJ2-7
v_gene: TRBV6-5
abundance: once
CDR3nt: TGTGCCAGCAGTACCGGGACAGGCGCCGAGCAGTACTTC
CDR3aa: CASSTGTGAEQYF

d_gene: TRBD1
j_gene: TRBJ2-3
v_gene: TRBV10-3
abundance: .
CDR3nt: TGTGCCATCAGTGACCCCAGACAGGGCTCGGGGCTCCTAATGCGGTATTTT
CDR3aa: CAISDPRQGSGLLMRYF

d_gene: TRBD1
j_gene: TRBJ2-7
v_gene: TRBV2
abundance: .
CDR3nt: TGTGCCAGCAGGTGGCCCCAGGGGGCTGAGCAGTACTTC
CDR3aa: CASRWPQGAEQYF

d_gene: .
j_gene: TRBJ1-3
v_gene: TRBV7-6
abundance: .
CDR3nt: TGTGCCAGCAGCTTAGCTCCAGACGGGAGGAACACCATATATTTT
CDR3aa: CASSLAPDGRNTIYF

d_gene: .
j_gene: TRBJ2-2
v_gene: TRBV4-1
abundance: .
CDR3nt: TGCGCCAGCAGCCAAGACAGGGCGGTGGGGTCTGGGACCGGGGAGCTGTTTTTT
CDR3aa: CASSQDRAVGSGTGELFF

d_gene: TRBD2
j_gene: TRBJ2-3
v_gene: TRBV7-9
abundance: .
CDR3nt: TGTGCCAGCAGCGAAGGACTAGCGGGGTACACAGATACGCAGTATTTT
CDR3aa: CASSEGLAGYTDTQYF

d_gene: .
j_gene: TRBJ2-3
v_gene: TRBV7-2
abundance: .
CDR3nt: TGTGCCAGCAGCTTAGCAGTGCGGGCCCTGTTCACAGATACGCAGTATTTT
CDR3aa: CASSLAVRALFTDTQYF

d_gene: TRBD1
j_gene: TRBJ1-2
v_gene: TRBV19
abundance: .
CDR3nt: TGTGCCAGTAGTCGGCCGGGACAGCTATATACAAGCTATGGCTACACCTTC
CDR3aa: CASSRPGQLYTSYGYTF

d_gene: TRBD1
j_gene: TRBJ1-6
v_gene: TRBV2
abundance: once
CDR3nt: TGTGCCAGCAGCCTGGGACAGTATAATTCACCCCTCCACTTT
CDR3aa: CASSLGQYNSPLHF

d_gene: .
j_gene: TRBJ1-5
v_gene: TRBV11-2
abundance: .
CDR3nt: TGTGCCAGCAGCTTATTTGTAGCCCCCGATCAGCCCCAGCATTTT
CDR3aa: CASSLFVAPDQPQHF

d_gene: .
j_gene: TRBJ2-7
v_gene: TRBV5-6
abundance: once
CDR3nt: TGTGCCAGCAGCTTGGGGTTCGGGGGGCGCGCCTACGAGCAGTACTTC
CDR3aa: CASSLGFGGRAYEQYF

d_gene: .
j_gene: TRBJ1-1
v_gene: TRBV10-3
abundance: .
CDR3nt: TGTGCCATCAGTGAATCCAGGAACACTGAAGCTTTCTTT
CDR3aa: CAISESRNTEAFF

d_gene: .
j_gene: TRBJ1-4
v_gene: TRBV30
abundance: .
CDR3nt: TGTGCCACACAAAGGCAACAGGGAAGCGAAAAACTGTTTTTT
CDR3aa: CATQRQQGSEKLFF

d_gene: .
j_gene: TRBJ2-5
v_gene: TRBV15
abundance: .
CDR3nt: TGTGCCACCAGCAGAGATCTTCTAACGGTGGGGGGGCCGGAGGAGACCCAGTACTTC
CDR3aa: CATSRDLLTVGGPEETQYF

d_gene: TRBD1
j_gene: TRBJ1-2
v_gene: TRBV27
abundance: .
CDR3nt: TGTGCCAGCAGATCTGGGGGACAGGGGACCTATGGCTACACCTTC
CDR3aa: CASRSGGQGTYGYTF

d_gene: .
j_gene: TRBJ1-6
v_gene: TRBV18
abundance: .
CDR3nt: TGTGCCAGCTCACCACCCGGGAGCGAAAATTCACCCCTCCACTTT
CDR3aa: CASSPPGSENSPLHF

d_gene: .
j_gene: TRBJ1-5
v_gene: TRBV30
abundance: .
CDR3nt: TGTGCCTGGAGTGGAGACAACAATCAGCCCCAGCATTTT
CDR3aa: CAWSGDNNQPQHF

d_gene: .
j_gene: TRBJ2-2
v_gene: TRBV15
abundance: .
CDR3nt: TGTGCCACCAGCAGGGAGGACGGGGGGGAGCTGTTTTTT
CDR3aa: CATSREDGGELFF

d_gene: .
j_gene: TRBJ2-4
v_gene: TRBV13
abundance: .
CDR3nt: TGTGCCAGCAGCTCCGGGGAGCCAAACATTCAGTACTTC
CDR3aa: CASSSGEPNIQYF

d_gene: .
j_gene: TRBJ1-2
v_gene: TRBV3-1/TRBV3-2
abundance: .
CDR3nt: TGTGCCAGCAGCCAAGGCGCGGGGAACGGCTACACCTTC
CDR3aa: CASSQGAGNGYTF

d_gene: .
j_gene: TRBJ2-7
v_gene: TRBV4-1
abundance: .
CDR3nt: TGCGCCAGCAGCCAAGAAGGAGGGCCCGAGCAGTACTTC
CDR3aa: CASSQEGGPEQYF

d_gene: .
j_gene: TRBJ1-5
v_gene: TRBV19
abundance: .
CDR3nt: TGTGCCAGTAGACGCACAGGCGACAATCAGCCCCAGCATTTT
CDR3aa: CASRRTGDNQPQHF

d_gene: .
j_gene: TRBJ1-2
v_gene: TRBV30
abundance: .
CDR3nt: TGTGCCTGGAGCGGGTCGGGGGGCGCCCCGGGATTTAACTATGGCTACACCTTC
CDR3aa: CAWSGSGGAPGFNYGYTF